The source of this TCR beta chain is a study of molecular identifiers for immune sequencing clone quantification. Study-level results: Beyond 20 RNA copies, clones held over 98% of effector molecules, compared with under 1% in naive cells.

A note on this clonotype: Its matching antigen is unknown.

TCRdb fed the PCR reads into MiXCR, producing one record per CDR3 protein. The sample consists of hundreds of thousands of distinct CDR3 sequences, roughly a quarter of them appearing once. Per the germline V gene, CDR1 is LGHNA and CDR2 is YSLEER. Trimming removed 5 bases from V and 1 base from J, with 16 bases in between. The CDR3 covers 16 residues. The rearrangement joins TRBV4-3 to TRBJ2-3, with D tentatively TRBD2 (5 bases). This receptor was obtained from a human donor in good health. Some libraries in this study had Jurkat cell RNA spiked in. Material for sequencing was naive CD8+ T cells from blood, with Jurkat cell RNA spiked in. Subset meaning: FACS-sorted CD8+CD4-CCR7+CD45RA+ naive T cells. The DNA of the CDR3 is TGCGCCAGCAGCAAAGGTGCCGGGATAGGCACAGATACGCAGTATTTT. Translated, it gives CASSKGAGIGTDTQYF.